This entry features one T cell receptor beta chain sequence. Antigen: not known. This CDR3 is 14 amino acids long. Trimming took off 6 bases at V and 4 bases at J, with 13 bases between the two ends. Germline CDR1 is MNHEY and CDR2 is SVGEGT. The data belong to a study of blood T cells in healthy people across ages. General study findings and limits: Among long-lived donors, naive CD4+ cells were more numerous and diversity higher than in aged donors.

A second PCR, run for roughly 7 to 12 cycles, used a sample-barcoded 5' primer plus a J-beta primer mix. One entry per CDR3 protein results from TCRdb running MiXCR on the 5' RACE reads. This table has under 2 million distinct CDR3 sequences, 34% appearing once. The sequenced sample was blood. The TCR was taken from a woman aged 25 to 39 in good health. The V call is TRBV6-2 or TRBV6-3, the J call TRBJ2-1; D might be TRBD2 (6 bases). For the CDR3, the DNA is TGTGCCAGCAGCCGACTAGGGGTTTACAATGAGCAGTTCTTC. This gives the protein CASSRLGVYNEQFF.